Presented here are 25 T cell receptor beta chains from one specimen sequenced in a study of blood T cells in healthy people across ages. The use of a sample-barcoded 5' primer and a J-beta primer mix characterized a second PCR of roughly 6 to 12 cycles. MiXCR, applied by TCRdb to the 5' RACE reads, yields one record per CDR3 protein. The profile shows 730,000 or so distinct CDR3 sequences, about 40% of them singletons. The sequencing sample was made of blood. These receptors originate from a woman between 55 and 75 years old in good health.

This chain links TRBV27 with TRBJ2-1; D not resolved. The CDR3 is 15 residues long. Germline V gives CDR1 MNHEY, CDR2 SMNVEV (reference sequence). V was trimmed by 5 bases and J by 0 bases, leaving 11 bases between them. CDR3 region: CASSLLPISYNEQFF. In DNA form, the CDR3 reads TGTGCCAGCAGTCTTTTGCCCATCTCCTACAATGAGCAGTTCTTC.

The chain uses TRBV18 and TRBJ2-3; D is ambiguous. In germline, CDR1 is KGHSH, CDR2 LQKENI. This CDR3 is 14 amino acids long. Trimming stripped 3 bases from V and 2 bases from J, with 9 bases between. CDR3 DNA sequence: TGTGCCAGCTCACCTATAAGCTCCACAGATACGCAGTATTTT. Residues: CASSPISSTDTQYF. Together with reference TRBV18 and TRBJ2-3, the CDR3 gives the full variable domain: NAGVMQNPRHLVRRRGQEARLRCSPMKGHSHVYWYRQLPEEGLKFMVYLQKENIIDESGMPKERFSAEFPKEGPSILRIQQVVRGDSAAYFCASSPISSTDTQYFGPGTRLTVL.

This sequence joins TRBV28 and TRBJ1-5; D is unclear. CDR1 and CDR2 from the germline V gene are MDHEN and SYDVKM. Trimming removed 4 bases at V and 7 bases at J, with 11 bases between. The CDR3 covers 13 residues. The CDR3 DNA sequence: TGTGCCAGCAGTTCCGGACTGGGCCAGCCCCAGCATTTT. Its translation is CASSSGLGQPQHF.

This clonotype was observed a few times. V gene TRBV12-3 or TRBV12-4 combines with J gene TRBJ1-5; no clear D gene. The CDR3 totals 15 residues. Deletions cut 6 bases from V and 2 bases from J, with 14 bases between. The chain's CDR3 is CASSPAGSGNQPQHF. The CDR3 DNA is TGTGCCAGCAGCCCGGCCGGGAGTGGCAATCAGCCCCAGCATTTT.

As concerns this clonotype: A much larger clone differs by one base, so this may be a read error. The rearrangement links TRBV10-3 to TRBJ2-1; D might be TRBD1 (6 bases). The last part of the DNA fits TRBJ2-7 better; the J call may be wrong. This CDR3 is 13 amino acids long. Per germline, CDR1 ENHRY and CDR2 SYGVKD. Here the CDR3 DNA reads TGTGCCAACAGTCAACTAGAAGGGGGCGAGCAGTACTTC. As protein: CANSQLEGGEQYF.

This clonotype was counted a few times. V and J are TRBV7-9 and TRBJ2-3; D ambiguous. Trimming took 6 bases from V and 6 from J, leaving 13 bases between them. The germline gives CDR1 SEHNR, CDR2 FQNEAQ (reference sequence). The CDR3 contains 13 residues. The CDR3 region has the DNA TGTGCCAGCAGATCAGAAGGTACTGATACGCAGTATTTT. Encoded protein: CASRSEGTDTQYF.

The chain employs TRBV2 and TRBJ1-5; D is unclear. Germline loops: CDR1 SNHLY, CDR2 FYNNEI. This CDR3 contains 14 residues. V gave up 5 bases and J gave up 3 bases, with 11 bases separating them. The CDR3 region has the DNA TGTGCCAGCAGTAGTAAGGGCCTCAATCAGCCCCAGCATTTT. Protein sequence: CASSSKGLNQPQHF.

The sample holds a few counts of this clonotype. The chain links TRBV7-9 to TRBJ2-4; TRBD2 matches 9 bases. The length of the CDR3 is 14 residues. V lost 2 bases and J lost 5; bases outside the gene matches: 1. Germline V gene sequence: CDR1 SEHNR, CDR2 FQNEAQ (reference sequence). CDR3 coding DNA: TGTGCCAGCAGCTTATTAGCGGGAGAAAACATTCAGTACTTC. It translates to CASSLLAGENIQYF.

V usage is TRBV7-2 and J usage is TRBJ1-2; D might be TRBD1 (5 bases). Germline values: CDR1 SGHTA, CDR2 FQGNSA. The CDR3 sequence is 15 residues long. V shed 2 bases and J shed 3 bases, with 13 bases lying between them. DNA for the CDR3: TGTGCCAGCAGCTTATTTACAGGTCTGGACTATGGCTACACCTTC. Translation: CASSLFTGLDYGYTF.

A few counts support this clonotype. The chain combines TRBV24-1 with TRBJ1-3; D possibly corresponds to TRBD1 (5 bases). The CDR3 is 15 amino acids. Germline CDR1 reads KGHDR; CDR2 reads SFDVKD. The germline V and J ends were trimmed by 4 bases and 0 bases, with 9 bases remaining between them. The CDR3 nucleotides read TGTGCCACCAGTGACCCCAGGGACTCTGGAAACACCATATATTTT. Protein product: CATSDPRDSGNTIYF.

The chain carries TRBV7-2 and TRBJ1-2; D is ambiguous. The CDR3 length is 14 residues. Germline CDR1 and CDR2: SGHTA and FQGNSA. V was clipped by 4 bases and J by 4 bases, with 13 bases between them. The CDR3 loop reads CASSSQVDRYGYTF. CDR3 nucleotides: TGTGCCAGCAGCTCCCAGGTGGACCGCTATGGCTACACCTTC. Using reference TRBV7-2 and TRBJ1-2 for the parts outside the CDR3, the full variable domain is GAGVSQSPSNKVTEKGKDVELRCDPISGHTALYWYRQSLGQGLEFLIYFQGNSAPDKSGLPSDRFSAERTGGSVSTLTIQRTQQEDSAVYLCASSSQVDRYGYTFGSGTRLTVV.

This clonotype has just a few counts. The rearrangement uses TRBV6-2 or TRBV6-3 and TRBJ2-7; D call uncertain. The V end was cut by 0 bases, the J end by 7 bases, with 10 bases between. The CDR3 runs 13 residues. Germline CDR1 MNHEY, CDR2 SVGEGT. The CDR3 DNA reads TGTGCCAGCAGTTACTCGACCCCTAGGGAGCAGTACTTC. Amino acids: CASSYSTPREQYF.

This clonotype was seen a handful of times. The V call is TRBV20-1, the J call TRBJ2-7; TRBD1 is a possible D gene (5 bases). The germline V and J ends were trimmed by 0 bases and 0 bases, with 15 bases remaining between them. Germline V gene data show CDR1 as DFQATT and CDR2 as SNEGSKA (reference sequence). The CDR3 has 16 residues. CDR3 in DNA: TGCAGTGCTAGAGATTTCGGCAGGGATTACTCCTACGAGCAGTACTTC. It specifies CSARDFGRDYSYEQYF.

This clonotype was seen a few times. The rearrangement uses TRBV7-6 and TRBJ2-1, with D possibly called TRBD1 or TRBD2 (5 bases each). Germline values: CDR1 SGHVS, CDR2 FNYEAQ. The V and J ends lost 1 base and 2 bases respectively, with 15 bases between them. This CDR3 region has 17 residues. The CDR3 nucleotides are TGTGCCAGCAGCTTAGGGCCGGGGCCCCTAGCCTACAATGAGCAGTTCTTC. This gives the protein CASSLGPGPLAYNEQFF.

The CDR3: CASSPYGQGDTQYF. CDR3 DNA: TGTGCCAGCAGCCCCTATGGACAGGGTGATACGCAGTATTTT. V gene TRBV12-3 or TRBV12-4 combines with J gene TRBJ2-3; 8 bases line up with TRBD1. The CDR3 length is 14 residues. V lost 6 bases, J lost 6 bases, and 8 bases stayed unmatched.

With regard to this clonotype: A much larger clone sits a single nucleotide away, making a read error possible. This chain links TRBV7-9 with TRBJ1-1; D might be TRBD1 (5 bases). The CDR3 has 14 residues. Germline loops: CDR1 SEHNR, CDR2 FQNEAQ (reference sequence). Deletions cut 5 bases from V and 6 bases from J, with 16 bases between. The CDR3 coding sequence is TGTGCCAGCAGCCCCATTGGGGACTCGCCTGAAGCTTTCTTT. Its protein is CASSPIGDSPEAFF.

J is TRBJ2-5 and V is TRBV20-1; 12 bases are a match to TRBD2. The germline V gene encodes CDR1 DFQATT and CDR2 SNEGSKA (reference sequence). V lost 6 bases, J lost 0 bases, and 5 bases stayed unmatched. This CDR3 spans 15 amino acids. CDR3 region: CSATGTSGHQETQYF. CDR3 sequence (DNA): TGCAGTGCCACCGGGACTAGCGGGCACCAAGAGACCCAGTACTTC.

V and J are TRBV25-1 and TRBJ1-2; TRBD1 might be the D (6 bases). The V and J ends lost 6 bases and 12 bases respectively, with 23 bases between them. CDR3 length: 14 amino acids. CDR1 MGHDK and CDR2 SYGVNS come from the germline V gene. CDR3 DNA sequence: TGTGCCAGCAGCGCCACAGGGCCGGGTCTCCCTAACACCTTC. It translates to CASSATGPGLPNTF.

Comment on this clonotype: This could be a read error, since a much larger clone is one nucleotide away. This sequence joins TRBV29-1 and TRBJ1-2, with D unresolved. Germline V gene data show CDR1 as SQVTM and CDR2 as ANQGSEA. The CDR3 is made up of 13 amino acids. The CDR3 sequence: CGVEELAIYGYTF. The CDR3 DNA reads TGCGGCGTTGAAGAGCTGGCAATTTATGGCTACACCTTC.

This clonotype was observed a few times. The V gene is TRBV4-2, the J gene TRBJ2-4; no firm D call. The germline gives CDR1 LGHNA, CDR2 YNFKEQ. This CDR3 is 15 amino acids long. Deletions cut 5 bases from V and 0 bases from J, with 11 bases between. The DNA for the CDR3 is TGTGCCAGCAGCGCCGACTTGCTAGCCAAAAACATTCAGTACTTC. Its translation is CASSADLLAKNIQYF.

This clonotype was seen a handful of times. The chain has TRBV13 and TRBJ2-4; TRBD2 matches at 7 bases. The V and J ends lost 3 bases and 5 bases, in that order; junction bases with no gene match: 4. This CDR3 contains 14 residues. The germline V gene has CDR1 PRHDT and CDR2 FYEKMQ (reference sequence). CDR3 protein: CASSFGAGENIQYF. CDR3 sequence (DNA): TGTGCCAGCAGCTTCGGTGCGGGGGAAAACATTCAGTACTTC.

The chain joins TRBV10-3 to TRBJ1-1; D unresolved. This CDR3 is built from 13 residues. CDR1 and CDR2 (germline): ENHRY, SYGVKD. Trimming removed 3 bases from V and 1 base from J, with 6 bases in between. DNA for the CDR3: TGTGCCATCAGTGACCAACCGAACACTGAAGCTTTCTTT. Its translation is CAISDQPNTEAFF.

CDR3 nucleotide sequence: TGTGCCAGCAGCTTAGGTTCAACCGGGACAGTCTATGGCTACACCTTC. It yields the protein CASSLGSTGTVYGYTF. V usage is TRBV7-9 and J usage is TRBJ1-2; 7 nucleotides agree with TRBD1. V dropped 1 base and J dropped 4; count of bases not matched to a gene: 9. This CDR3 region has 16 residues. Germline loops: CDR1 SEHNR, CDR2 FQNEAQ (reference sequence).

The gene calls are TRBV7-9 and TRBJ1-1; D not resolved. The CDR3 length is 14 residues. Germline assignment: CDR1 SEHNR and CDR2 FQNEAQ (reference sequence). Trimming pared 5 bases from V and 4 bases from J, leaving 14 bases between. The CDR3 bases are TGTGCCAGCAGCCAGCTCCAGGTGGGCACTGAAGCTTTCTTT. Its protein product is CASSQLQVGTEAFF.

The chain recombines TRBV5-1 with TRBJ2-5; weak D call: TRBD2 (5 bases). V lost 0 bases and J lost 5, with 11 bases in between. There are 14 residues in the CDR3. Germline V gene data show CDR1 as SGHRS and CDR2 as YFSETQ. The CDR3 spells CASSLGSARETQYF. The CDR3 DNA reads TGCGCCAGCAGCTTGGGTAGCGCTAGGGAGACCCAGTACTTC.